A single sample gave rise to the 22 T cell receptor beta chains below, sequenced in a study of T cell responses to AZD1222 COVID-19 vaccine. The method was immunoSEQ multiplex PCR; TCRdb's version includes in-frame clones alone and lacks a portion of them. The sample yields around 160,000 clones, about 93% seen once. Sequences were derived from peripheral blood, sampled on day 0 of AZD1222 vaccination. Receptor source: an adult in good health.

This rearrangement joins TRBV9 to TRBJ2-1; tentatively, D is TRBD2 (6 bases). The CDR3 loop spans 15 amino acids. The V gene's germline CDR1 is SGDLS and CDR2 YYNGEE. The V gene lost 0 bases and the J gene lost 6 bases, with 13 bases spanning the gap. The CDR3 DNA reads as TGTGCCAGCAGCGTAGCTACGAGGAGGGGCAATGAGCAGTTCTTC. Translation: CASSVATRRGNEQFF.

V and J are TRBV27 and TRBJ2-1; 8 nucleotides match TRBD2. Per the germline V gene, CDR1 is MNHEY and CDR2 is SMNVEV (reference sequence). The length of the CDR3 is 15 residues. V trimming: 2 bases; J trimming: 6 bases; junction bases outside the gene matches: 6. CDR3 in DNA: TGTGCCAGCAGTTTACTGGGGACTAGAACCAATGAGCAGTTCTTC. It codes for CASSLLGTRTNEQFF.

This clone was seen once. The gene calls are TRBV6-5 and TRBJ2-7, with a weak D call TRBD1 (6 bases). The CDR3 length is 13 residues. V lost 7 bases, J lost 5 bases, and 15 bases lay in between. Germline-derived CDR1 and CDR2 are MNHEY and SVGAGI. In nucleotides, the CDR3 is TGTGCCAGCATGGGAGCAGGGGTCCACGAGCAGTACTTC. Translating gives CASMGAGVHEQYF.

V gene TRBV19 combines with J gene TRBJ2-1; D may correspond to TRBD1 or TRBD2 (6 bases each). The CDR3 sequence is 18 residues long. The germline V gene encodes CDR1 LNHDA and CDR2 SQIVND (reference sequence). The V end was cut by 2 bases, the J end by 1 base, with 18 bases between. CDR3 region: CASSIKSGPTGSYNEQFF. The CDR3 coding sequence is TGTGCCAGTAGTATAAAAAGCGGGCCCACAGGGTCCTACAATGAGCAGTTCTTC. Looking up the rest from reference TRBV19 and TRBJ2-1 gives the full variable domain: DGGITQSPKYLFRKEGQNVTLSCEQNLNHDAMYWYRQDPGQGLRLIYYSQIVNDFQKGDIAEGYSVSREKKESFPLTVTSAQKNPTAFYLCASSIKSGPTGSYNEQFFGPGTRLTVL.

The chain carries TRBV19 and TRBJ1-1; D not certain. There are 14 residues in the CDR3. CDR1 and CDR2 (germline): LNHDA, SQIVND (reference sequence). With 3 bases removed from V and 3 bases from J, the gap between germline ends came to 11 bases. The CDR3 sequence: CASSIWGRDTEAFF. In nucleotides, the CDR3 is TGTGCCAGTAGTATCTGGGGAAGGGACACTGAAGCTTTCTTT.

This chain links TRBV29-1 with TRBJ2-7; D is ambiguous. Germline values: CDR1 SQVTM, CDR2 ANQGSEA. There are 13 residues in the CDR3. The ends were cut back, 6 bases at V and 0 bases at J, with 12 bases in the middle. The CDR3 region is CSVKGGFSYEQYF. CDR3 sequence (DNA): TGCAGCGTCAAAGGCGGTTTCTCCTACGAGCAGTACTTC.

The chain uses TRBV6-2 or TRBV6-3 and TRBJ2-5; 10 nucleotides align to TRBD2. Germline lookup yields CDR1 MNHEY and CDR2 SVGEGT. V was clipped by 2 bases and J by 0 bases; unmatched bases: 12. This CDR3 region has 19 residues. The CDR3 coding sequence is TGTGCCAGCAGTTACCCCCGGGTAGCGGGAGGCAGGTACCAAGAGACCCAGTACTTC. Amino acids: CASSYPRVAGGRYQETQYF.

V and J are TRBV7-9 and TRBJ2-5; no definite D call. V was clipped by 1 base and J by 5 bases, with 5 bases between them. Germline CDR1 and CDR2: SEHNR and FQNEAQ (reference sequence). The CDR3 contains 12 residues. CDR3 bases: TGTGCCAGCAGCTTAGATTGGGAGACCCAGTACTTC. Translation gives CASSLDWETQYF.

This clone appeared a single time. This chain connects TRBV2 to TRBJ1-2; D unresolved. Germline lookup yields CDR1 SNHLY and CDR2 FYNNEI. CDR3 length equals 13 residues. V shed 10 bases and J shed 0 bases, with 12 bases lying between them. DNA for the CDR3: TGTGCCACCAGACGAAGCGCTAACTATGGCTACACCTTC. This sequence encodes CATRRSANYGYTF.

This chain connects TRBV18 to TRBJ2-7; 8 nucleotides match TRBD1. Germline V lookup: CDR1 KGHSH, CDR2 LQKENI. The CDR3 spans 12 residues. V dropped 5 bases and J dropped 5; count of bases not matched to a gene: 2. CDR3 amino acids: CASSLDRDEQYF. The CDR3 bases are TGTGCCAGCTCATTGGACAGGGACGAGCAGTACTTC.

The J gene is TRBJ1-3, the V gene TRBV3-1 (or the pseudogene TRBV3-2), with a tentative D call TRBD1 (6 bases). Germline lookup yields CDR1 LGHDT and CDR2 YNNKEL (reference sequence). This CDR3 is 15 amino acids long. Deletions cut 1 base from V and 4 bases from J, with 11 bases between. CDR3 nucleotide sequence: TGTGCCAGCAGCCAAGGTCAGGGGCAAGGAAACACCATATATTTT. It encodes CASSQGQGQGNTIYF.

This clone appeared a single time. The J gene is TRBJ2-4, the V gene TRBV6-5; TRBD2 agrees at 9 bases. The trim removed 4 bases at V and 5 bases at J, leaving 6 bases unmatched. This CDR3 comprises 15 residues. Germline V CDR1 and CDR2: MNHEY, SVGAGI. CDR3 coding DNA: TGTGCCAGCAGTTCCCAGTCTAGCGGGGAAAACATTCAGTACTTC. This translates into CASSSQSSGENIQYF.

This clone has just a few counts. The chain recombines TRBV11-2 with TRBJ1-1; perhaps TRBD1 as D (5 bases). Germline V gene data show CDR1 as SGHAT and CDR2 as FQNNGV. The CDR3 has 11 residues. Trimming shortened V by 8 bases and J by 4 bases, and 8 bases separated the two germline ends. The CDR3 bases are TGTGCCAGCGGGACCCGCACTGAAGCTTTCTTT. Amino acids: CASGTRTEAFF.

The genes are TRBV2 and TRBJ1-3; D might be TRBD1 (6 bases). Trimming removed 11 bases from V and 6 bases from J, with 14 bases in between. Germline CDR1 SNHLY, CDR2 FYNNEI. CDR3 length: 12 amino acids. CDR3 region: CAGGQSSNTIYF. The CDR3 region has the DNA TGTGCCGGAGGACAGTCCTCAAACACCATATATTTT.

This clone appeared a few times. The V call is TRBV7-9, the J call TRBJ2-5; tentative D call: TRBD1 (6 bases). Germline lookup yields CDR1 SEHNR and CDR2 FQNEAQ (reference sequence). V lost 5 bases and J 2 bases, leaving 12 bases between the germline ends. There are 14 residues in the CDR3. CDR3 protein: CASSLGTLQETQYF. The CDR3 nucleotides are TGTGCCAGCAGCCTAGGGACACTTCAAGAGACCCAGTACTTC.

CDR3 DNA: TGCGCCAGCAGAGAACAGGGACAGAACACTGAAGCTTTCTTT. Translation: CASREQGQNTEAFF. The chain recombines TRBV5-1 with TRBJ1-1, with a weak D call TRBD1 (6 bases). Per germline, CDR1 SGHRS and CDR2 YFSETQ. The CDR3 is 14 amino acids. Trimming took 5 bases from V and 1 from J, leaving 12 bases between them.

This clone was observed a handful of times. This chain joins TRBV3-1 (or the pseudogene TRBV3-2) and TRBJ2-2; no clear D gene. With 3 bases removed from V and 4 bases from J, the gap between germline ends came to 0 bases. The CDR3 totals 11 residues. CDR1 is LGHDT and CDR2 is YNNKEL in the germline V gene (reference sequence). CDR3 DNA: TGTGCCAGCAGCCACACCGGGGAGCTGTTTTTT. Translation: CASSHTGELFF.

The count of this clone is one. V is TRBV29-1 and J is TRBJ2-7; D ambiguous. Trimming pared 4 bases from V and 5 bases from J, leaving 9 bases between. CDR3 size: 11 residues. Germline lookup yields CDR1 SQVTM and CDR2 ANQGSEA. CDR3 sequence (DNA): TGCAGCGTTGGGGTTTTGGACGAGCAGTACTTC. Its translation: CSVGVLDEQYF.

This clone was seen a few times. The J gene is TRBJ2-2, the V gene TRBV19, with 7 bases identical to TRBD1. The CDR3 is 17 amino acids. The J segment lost 0 bases and the V segment lost 6 bases, leaving 10 bases of the junction unmatched. Germline CDR1 is LNHDA and CDR2 is SQIVND (reference sequence). The CDR3 sequence is CASRLQGPKANTGELFF. Here the CDR3 DNA reads TGTGCCAGTAGATTACAGGGGCCAAAGGCGAACACCGGGGAGCTGTTTTTT. The variable domain in full, completed from reference TRBV19 and TRBJ2-2, reads DGGITQSPKYLFRKEGQNVTLSCEQNLNHDAMYWYRQDPGQGLRLIYYSQIVNDFQKGDIAEGYSVSREKKESFPLTVTSAQKNPTAFYLCASRLQGPKANTGELFFGEGSRLTVL.

This chain uses TRBV6-2 or TRBV6-3 with TRBJ1-5, with a tentative D call TRBD1 (6 bases). The CDR3 has 14 residues. CDR1 MNHEY and CDR2 SVGEGT come from the germline V gene. The V end lost 2 bases, the J end lost 5 bases, and 10 bases lay between the germline ends. The CDR3 DNA is TGTGCCAGCAGTTACGGGGGCAGCTATCAGCCCCAGCATTTT. Its protein product is CASSYGGSYQPQHF.

This chain connects TRBV3-1 (or the pseudogene TRBV3-2) to TRBJ2-5, with D unresolved. CDR1 is LGHDT, CDR2 YNNKEL, per germline (reference sequence). Trimming removed 4 bases at V and 5 bases at J, with 14 bases between. The CDR3 totals 14 residues. The CDR3 reads CASSLPTGRETQYF. DNA of the CDR3: TGTGCCAGCAGCCTCCCCACGGGTCGGGAGACCCAGTACTTC.

This chain uses TRBV2 with TRBJ1-2; TRBD1 might be the D (5 bases). Germline lookup yields CDR1 SNHLY and CDR2 FYNNEI. The CDR3 has 14 residues. Trimming stripped 5 bases from V and 4 bases from J, with 14 bases between. CDR3 in amino acids: CASSPQGLSYGYTF. The DNA for the CDR3 is TGTGCCAGCAGTCCTCAGGGTCTGAGCTATGGCTACACCTTC.